The 24 T cell receptor beta chains in this list originate from one sample, sequenced in a study of blood T cell repertoires in COVID-19. The table came from immunoSEQ multiplex PCR; TCRdb's copy has only in-frame clones and leaves some out. The sample contains 430,000 or so clones, more than 70% of which appear only once. Input material: PBMCs or T cells enriched from blood (not recorded which). All receptors derive from a woman aged 18-29 years who had been exposed to COVID-19.

V is TRBV2 and J is TRBJ1-1; D gene uncertain. The V and J ends lost 7 bases and 4 bases respectively, with 19 bases between them. The CDR3 covers 15 residues. The germline gives CDR1 SNHLY, CDR2 FYNNEI. CDR3 residues: CASTKGGLGGTEAFF. The CDR3 DNA reads as TGTGCCAGCACCAAAGGCGGACTGGGAGGCACTGAAGCTTTCTTT.

V and J are TRBV27 and TRBJ2-1, with TRBD2 matching 11 bases. Germline V gene sequence: CDR1 MNHEY, CDR2 SMNVEV (reference sequence). With 4 bases clipped from V and 7 bases from J, the junction kept 9 bases outside the gene matches. The CDR3 length is 16 residues. The CDR3 DNA sequence: TGTGCCAGCAGTTCCACGACTAGCGGGGCATTTAATGAGCAGTTCTTC. As protein: CASSSTTSGAFNEQFF.

The chain has TRBV20-1 and TRBJ2-3; D is unresolved. Germline V gives CDR1 DFQATT, CDR2 SNEGSKA (reference sequence). Trimming pared 5 bases from V and 6 bases from J, leaving 9 bases between. CDR3 length equals 11 residues. DNA of the CDR3: TGCAGTGCTCTTAATCGGGATACGCAGTATTTT. This encodes CSALNRDTQYF.

V is TRBV28 and J is TRBJ1-2; D not resolved. With 7 bases removed from V and 7 bases from J, the gap between germline ends came to 13 bases. Germline V lookup: CDR1 MDHEN, CDR2 SYDVKM. The CDR3 spans 12 residues. The DNA of the CDR3 is TGTGCCAGCACCGGGGATCCGAGTGGCTACACCTTC. It translates to CASTGDPSGYTF.

J is TRBJ2-2 and V is TRBV28; tentatively, D is TRBD2 (5 bases). Deletions cut 4 bases from V and 0 bases from J, with 12 bases between. CDR1 MDHEN and CDR2 SYDVKM come from the germline V gene. The CDR3 is 16 residues long. Here the CDR3 DNA reads TGTGCCAGCAGTTCGCCGGAGGCCGCGAACACCGGGGAGCTGTTTTTT. It codes for CASSSPEAANTGELFF. Full variable domain (outside the CDR3, taken from reference TRBV28 and TRBJ2-2): DVKVTQSSRYLVKRTGEKVFLECVQDMDHENMFWYRQDPGLGLRLIYFSYDVKMKEKGDIPEGYSVSREKKERFSLILESASTNQTSMYLCASSSPEAANTGELFFGEGSRLTVL.

About this clone itself: Additional DNA sequences in this sample encode the identical CDR3. The rearrangement joins TRBV7-9 to TRBJ2-1; TRBD1 agrees at 7 bases. This CDR3 is 14 amino acids long. CDR1 SEHNR and CDR2 FQNEAQ come from the germline V gene (reference sequence). Germline trimming cut 3 bases from V and 4 bases from J; bases unmatched to any gene: 3. As DNA, the CDR3 is TGTGCCAGCAGCTTCCCGACAGGGTACAATGAGCAGTTCTTC. Protein: CASSFPTGYNEQFF.

In this sample, this clone turned up a few times. This rearrangement joins TRBV6-5 to TRBJ1-2; TRBD1 matches 7 bases. The ends lost 4 bases at V and 6 bases at J; junction bases unmatched: 5. The CDR3 loop spans 13 amino acids. Germline V gene lookup returns CDR1 MNHEY and CDR2 SVGAGI. The CDR3 reads CASSFDRVDGYTF. Here the CDR3 DNA reads TGTGCCAGCAGTTTCGACAGGGTCGATGGCTACACCTTC.

The V and J genes are TRBV27 and TRBJ2-3; TRBD1 might be the D (6 bases). The CDR3 covers 17 residues. V shed 5 bases and J shed 0 bases, with 18 bases lying between them. CDR1 is MNHEY and CDR2 is SMNVEV in the germline V gene (reference sequence). The CDR3 reads CASSPSGLGASTDTQYF. CDR3 nucleotide sequence: TGTGCCAGCAGTCCCTCGGGTCTGGGGGCAAGCACAGATACGCAGTATTTT.

V gene TRBV4-1 combines with J gene TRBJ1-2; D not resolved. The V gene's germline CDR1 is MGHRA and CDR2 YSYEKL. The CDR3 is 14 amino acids. The germline V and J ends were trimmed by 1 base and 2 bases, with 8 bases remaining between them. Here the CDR3 DNA reads TGCGCCAGCAGCCAAGGTTGGCAGAACTATGGCTACACCTTC. Encoded protein: CASSQGWQNYGYTF.

The V and J genes are TRBV15 and TRBJ1-1; D is undetermined. The CDR3 is 14 amino acids. V gave up 1 base and J gave up 4 bases, with 10 bases separating them. The germline CDR1 and CDR2 sequences are LNHNV and YYDKDF (reference sequence). In DNA, the CDR3 is TGTGCCACCAGCAGAGTAAGAGAGGTCACTGAAGCTTTCTTT. This encodes CATSRVREVTEAFF. The entire variable domain, with the rest obtained from reference TRBV15 and TRBJ1-1, is as follows: DAMVIQNPRYQVTQFGKPVTLSCSQTLNHNVMYWYQQKSSQAPKLLFHYYDKDFNNEADTPDNFQSRRPNTSFCFLDIRSPGLGDTAMYLCATSRVREVTEAFFGQGTRLTVV.

In its sample, this clone was seen once. The J gene is TRBJ1-4, the V gene TRBV11-2; 9 bases agree with TRBD1. CDR3 length equals 15 residues. Trimming took 2 bases from V and 8 from J; bases not matched to a gene: 6. The germline CDR1 and CDR2 sequences are SGHAT and FQNNGV. The CDR3 DNA reads as TGTGCCAGCAGCTTATTACAGGGGGCAGGAGAAAAACTGTTTTTT. It yields the protein CASSLLQGAGEKLFF.

The V gene is TRBV6-5, the J gene TRBJ1-1, with a weak D call TRBD1 (6 bases). The V end lost 7 bases, the J end lost 1 base, and 16 bases lay between the germline ends. Germline V CDR1 and CDR2: MNHEY, SVGAGI. This CDR3 has 15 amino acids. CDR3: CASIGQTLPNTEAFF. CDR3 DNA sequence: TGTGCCAGCATTGGACAGACCCTCCCGAACACTGAAGCTTTCTTT.

This chain connects TRBV14 to TRBJ2-1; 13 bases line up with TRBD2. Germline V lookup: CDR1 SGHDN, CDR2 FVKESK. Trimming at V came to 2 bases and at J to 5 bases, leaving 6 bases not matched to a gene. CDR3 size: 17 residues. The CDR3: CASSQRTGLAGDNEQFF. In nucleotides, the CDR3 is TGTGCCAGCAGCCAAAGGACTGGACTAGCGGGGGACAATGAGCAGTTCTTC.

The genes are TRBV5-1 and TRBJ2-7, with 8 positions matching TRBD2. J lost 5 bases, V lost 1 base, and 5 bases had no gene match. Germline CDR1 reads SGHRS; CDR2 reads YFSETQ. The CDR3 totals 14 residues. The CDR3 loop reads CASSLSGSVNEQYF. The CDR3 nucleotides read TGCGCCAGCAGCTTGAGCGGGAGTGTTAACGAGCAGTACTTC.

The chain recombines TRBV7-8 with TRBJ2-7; no clear D gene. The ends were cut back, 5 bases at V and 0 bases at J, with 5 bases in the middle. There are 12 residues in the CDR3. The germline V gene has CDR1 SGHVS and CDR2 FQNEAQ. In DNA form, the CDR3 reads TGTGCCAGCAGCCGGAGCTCCTACGAGCAGTACTTC. The encoded protein is CASSRSSYEQYF.

The rearrangement uses TRBV2 and TRBJ2-7; 12 positions agree with TRBD2. V was pared by 9 bases and J by 7 bases, with 7 bases of the junction left unmatched. CDR1 is SNHLY, CDR2 FYNNEI, per germline. This CDR3 is 13 amino acids long. The DNA of the CDR3 is TGTGCCAGTCTAGCGGGAGGGCCGCGGGAGCAGTACTTC. Translated: CASLAGGPREQYF.

The chain couples TRBV6-4 to TRBJ1-1; weak D call: TRBD1 (6 bases). The CDR3 extends over 15 amino acids. Germline-derived CDR1 and CDR2 are MRHNA and SNTAGT. V was pared by 0 bases and J by 1 base, with 9 bases between. CDR3: CASSDSWTENTEAFF. As DNA, the CDR3 is TGTGCCAGCAGTGACTCTTGGACAGAGAACACTGAAGCTTTCTTT.

The chain recombines TRBV6-2 or TRBV6-3 with TRBJ2-7; D not resolved. Trimming left V 6 bases short and J 1 base short, with 16 bases between. Germline CDR1 is MNHEY and CDR2 is SVGEGT. The CDR3 totals 15 residues. CDR3 bases: TGTGCCAGCAGCCACCCAGCGCAGCTGTCCTACGAGCAGTACTTC. The encoded protein is CASSHPAQLSYEQYF.

The chain recombines TRBV30 with TRBJ2-3; 9 positions agree with TRBD2. The length of the CDR3 is 16 residues. V trimming: 4 bases; J trimming: 1 base; junction bases outside the gene matches: 9. CDR1 GTSNPN and CDR2 SVGIG come from the germline V gene (reference sequence). The CDR3 loop is CAWKLAGDPRTDTQYF. The DNA for the CDR3 is TGTGCCTGGAAATTAGCGGGGGATCCCCGCACAGATACGCAGTATTTT.

As DNA, the CDR3 is TGTGCCAGCAGTAAAACAATGAACACTGAAGCTTTCTTT. Its translation: CASSKTMNTEAFF. The chain uses TRBV28 and TRBJ1-1; D is ambiguous. Germline V gene sequence: CDR1 MDHEN, CDR2 SYDVKM. There are 13 residues in the CDR3. V was cut by 5 bases and J by 0 bases, with 7 bases left in between.

The chain is built from TRBV28 and TRBJ2-7; TRBD2 agrees at 13 bases. CDR1 and CDR2 from the germline V gene are MDHEN and SYDVKM. CDR3 size: 15 residues. J gave up 2 bases and V 5 bases, and 3 bases lay outside the gene matches. CDR3 DNA: TGTGCCAGCAGTAAACTAGCGGGGGGGGCCTACGAGCAGTACTTC. It is translated as CASSKLAGGAYEQYF.

V and J are TRBV5-6 and TRBJ1-2; TRBD1 is a possible D gene (5 bases). This CDR3 is 14 amino acids long. The germline V and J ends were trimmed by 4 bases and 8 bases, with 18 bases remaining between them. Germline lookup yields CDR1 SGHDT and CDR2 YYEEEE. The CDR3 bases are TGTGCCAGCAGCCCGCGCGGGGGACTCGGGGGCTACACCTTC. Its translation: CASSPRGGLGGYTF.

This clone occurred once. This sample also contains other DNA sequences that code for the same CDR3. The chain joins TRBV6-5 to TRBJ1-3; no clear D gene. Deletions cut 2 bases from V and 4 bases from J, with 9 bases between. The V gene's germline CDR1 is MNHEY and CDR2 SVGAGI. This CDR3 spans 14 amino acids. CDR3 sequence (DNA): TGTGCCAGCAGTTACGGTGGGCAGGGAAACACCATATATTTT. As protein: CASSYGGQGNTIYF.

By sample fraction, this clone is large. V and J are TRBV29-1 and TRBJ2-1; TRBD1 matches at 10 bases. The CDR3 is made up of 14 amino acids. The germline V gene has CDR1 SQVTM and CDR2 ANQGSEA. J lost 4 bases, V lost 6 bases, and 6 bases had no gene match. The CDR3 sequence: CSVSGTGVYNEQFF. CDR3 coding DNA: TGCAGCGTCTCCGGGACAGGGGTTTACAATGAGCAGTTCTTC.